This record covers a single TCR beta chain. Its matching antigen is unknown. PCR was performed using 60 Vbeta and 13 Jbeta primers. Data came from immunoSEQ multiplex PCR; TCRdb stores just in-frame clones and leaves some out. The sample has some 110,000 clones; approximately 66% are singletons. The entry originates in a study of cytomegalovirus exposure and HLA in healthy donors. Study-level background: Genotyping of some 400 donors showed that about 79% belonged to the Caucasian-associated ancestry cluster. Findings of the study overall: The number of N-insertions in an Asian-associated ancestry cluster was reportedly below the approximately 600-donor mean in a later analysis. There were several of the most significant clusters that appeared linked to common viral pathogens in a later analysis. The study listed some 160 cytomegalovirus-associated TCR beta chains.

This TCR derives from a woman between 40 and 55 years old in good health and CMV-seropositive. The sequenced sample consisted of PBMCs.

The CDR3: CASSQGLAGVEQYF. The CDR3 DNA is TGTGCCAGCAGCCAGGGACTAGCGGGGGTCGAGCAGTACTTC. The chain has TRBV6-5 and TRBJ2-7; 14 positions agree with TRBD2. The germline V gene encodes CDR1 MNHEY and CDR2 SVGAGI. This CDR3 comprises 14 residues. The ends lost 6 bases at V and 6 bases at J; junction bases unmatched: 4.